The next 6 T cell receptor beta chains were all read from a single sample in a study of T cells in Graves' hyperthyroidism and ophthalmopathy. TCR beta CDR3 regions were amplified from RNA. The HTBI set primed first-round TCR CDR3 RT-PCR. TCRdb fed the multiplex PCR reads into MiXCR, producing one record per CDR3 protein. The table records about 770,000 distinct CDR3 sequences, 15% to 20% of them present only once. Sequences were obtained from blood. The receptor set was obtained from a woman aged 45-65 years with Graves' hyperthyroidism that later progressed to Graves' ophthalmopathy.

This clonotype came up many times. The chain uses TRBV3-1 and TRBJ2-3; 8 bases line up with TRBD1. Germline-derived CDR1 and CDR2 are LGHDT and YNNKEL (reference sequence). CDR3 length equals 16 residues. The ends lost 4 bases at V and 3 bases at J; junction bases unmatched: 9. The CDR3 coding sequence is TGTGCCAGCAGCCTACAGGGGGTTGGTTCTACAGATACGCAGTATTTT. It specifies CASSLQGVGSTDTQYF.

This clonotype came up a few times. This chain uses TRBV7-9 with TRBJ1-1, with D unclear. The V end lost 2 bases, the J end lost 0 bases, and 13 bases lay between the germline ends. The germline gives CDR1 SEHNR, CDR2 FQNEAQ (reference sequence). This CDR3 has 16 residues. The CDR3 sequence: CASSLYGKGMNTEAFF. CDR3 DNA sequence: TGTGCCAGCAGCTTATATGGGAAAGGAATGAACACTGAAGCTTTCTTT.

This clonotype has only a few counts. V and J are TRBV29-1 and TRBJ2-7; D is possibly TRBD2 (5 bases). The germline V gene encodes CDR1 SQVTM and CDR2 ANQGSEA. Trimming took 2 bases from V and 3 from J, leaving 11 bases between them. CDR3 length: 13 amino acids. CDR3 coding DNA: TGCAGCGTTGAAAATACCGGGAACTACGAGCAGTACTTC. Translation: CSVENTGNYEQYF.

J is TRBJ2-6 and V is TRBV7-8; the D is unclear. Germline values: CDR1 SGHVS, CDR2 FQNEAQ. Trimming removed 0 bases at V and 0 bases at J, with 9 bases between. The CDR3 runs 17 residues. The CDR3 DNA follows: TGTGCCAGCAGCTTAGCAGGTTCCCGCTCTGGGGCCAACGTCCTGACTTTC. Its translation: CASSLAGSRSGANVLTF. The full variable domain, its missing parts supplied by reference TRBV7-8 and TRBJ2-6, is GAGVSQSPRYKVAKRGQDVALRCDPISGHVSLFWYQQALGQGPEFLTYFQNEAQLDKSGLPSDRFFAERPEGSVSTLKIQRTQQEDSAVYLCASSLAGSRSGANVLTFGAGSRLTVL.

This clonotype was seen more than once but under ten times. The chain's CDR3 is CSAAKAGDTEAFF. CDR3 sequence (DNA): TGCAGTGCCGCGAAGGCAGGGGACACTGAAGCTTTCTTT. The V call is TRBV20-1, the J call TRBJ1-1; possible D gene TRBD1, 6 bases. Germline V gives CDR1 DFQATT, CDR2 SNEGSKA (reference sequence). This CDR3 contains 13 residues. V was clipped by 6 bases and J by 3 bases, with 14 bases between them.

The V and J genes are TRBV25-1 and TRBJ1-6, with a possible D match to TRBD1 (5 bases). The germline CDR1 and CDR2 sequences are MGHDK and SYGVNS. V lost 3 bases and J 10 bases, leaving 10 bases between the germline ends. This CDR3 is built from 13 residues. CDR3 loop: CASSDAGTSPLHF. CDR3 in DNA: TGTGCCAGCAGTGACGCGGGGACCTCACCCCTCCACTTT. The full variable domain, its missing parts supplied by reference TRBV25-1 and TRBJ1-6, is EADIYQTPRYLVIGTGKKITLECSQTMGHDKMYWYQQDPGMELHLIHYSYGVNSTEKGDLSSESTVSRIRTEHFPLTLESARPSHTSQYLCASSDAGTSPLHFGNGTRLTVT.